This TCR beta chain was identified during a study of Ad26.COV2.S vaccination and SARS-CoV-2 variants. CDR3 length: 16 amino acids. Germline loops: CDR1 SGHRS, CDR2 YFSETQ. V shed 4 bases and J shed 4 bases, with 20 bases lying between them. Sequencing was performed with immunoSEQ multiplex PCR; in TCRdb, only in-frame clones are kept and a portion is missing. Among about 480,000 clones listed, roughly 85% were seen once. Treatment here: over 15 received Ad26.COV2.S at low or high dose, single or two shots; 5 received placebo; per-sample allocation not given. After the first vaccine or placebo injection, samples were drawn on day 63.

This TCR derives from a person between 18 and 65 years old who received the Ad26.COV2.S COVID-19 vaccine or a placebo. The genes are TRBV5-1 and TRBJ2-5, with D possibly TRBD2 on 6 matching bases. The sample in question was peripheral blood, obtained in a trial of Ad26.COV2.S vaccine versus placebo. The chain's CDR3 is CASSPGVTSYGETQYF. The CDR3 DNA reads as TGCGCCAGCAGCCCCGGCGTAACTAGCTATGGAGAGACCCAGTACTTC.